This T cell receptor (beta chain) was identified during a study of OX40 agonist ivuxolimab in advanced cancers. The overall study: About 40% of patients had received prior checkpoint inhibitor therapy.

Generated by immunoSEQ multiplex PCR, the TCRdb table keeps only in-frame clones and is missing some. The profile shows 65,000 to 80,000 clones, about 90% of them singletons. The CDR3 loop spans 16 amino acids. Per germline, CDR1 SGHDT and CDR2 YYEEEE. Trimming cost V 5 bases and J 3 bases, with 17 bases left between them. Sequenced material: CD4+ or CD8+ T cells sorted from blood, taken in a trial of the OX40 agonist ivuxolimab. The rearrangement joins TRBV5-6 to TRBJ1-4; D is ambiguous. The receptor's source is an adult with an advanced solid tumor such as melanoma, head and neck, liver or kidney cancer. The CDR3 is CASSPPNLSANEKLFF. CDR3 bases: TGTGCCAGCAGTCCTCCAAACTTGTCTGCTAATGAAAAACTGTTTTTT.